The rows below give T cell receptor beta chains drawn from one sample of a study of cytomegalovirus exposure and HLA in healthy donors. TCRdb's table, derived via immunoSEQ multiplex PCR, lists solely in-frame clones and lacks some. The table has fewer than 200,000 clones, roughly 85% seen once. Material: PBMCs. Every receptor here comes from a young man in good health and CMV-seropositive. Each CDR3 is given with its conserved first and last residue. The size of a clone is reported for some rows only, either as once, few or many, or as a class for expanded clones.

clone_size | v_call | cdr3_aa
. | TRBV5-4 | CASADRAGGYTF
once | TRBV27 | CASSSIQGMGHEQYF
few | TRBV6-1 | CASSGEGQGIYGYTF
. | TRBV5-1 | CASSLGLRNIQYF
. | TRBV6-5 | CASTRAPGLQNEQFF
. | TRBV7-9 | CASKGGSGELFF
once | TRBV2 | CASREGTGWENSPLHF
. | TRBV5-1 | CASTSGNLNEQFF
. | TRBV11-2 | CASRSPGGLNTEAFF
. | TRBV7-6 | CASSLSSTGAGEQYF
. | TRBV28 | CASSLQGYGYTF
few | TRBV5-1 | CASSLTGTGGEQYF
. | TRBV5-1 | CASSFERQGNTEAFF
once | TRBV9 | CASSVGSRDGRTGELFF
. | TRBV30 | CAWSVGTGFSGNTIYF
. | TRBV9 | CASSQGLNYGYTF
. | TRBV5-6 | CASTVGGSEKLFF
. | TRBV7-6 | CASSPWTPYSTDTQYF
. | TRBV5-4 | CASSRRTSGNTDTQYF
. | TRBV28 | CASSPSGGSQETQYF
. | TRBV19 | CASSSGLGNTIYF
. | TRBV15 | CATSQTLWGGYGNEQFF
. | TRBV7-9 | CASSQQNWANEQFF
. | TRBV19 | CASRDRGADGYTF
. | TRBV4-2 | CASSPLGGGGVWGYTF